The entry below describes one T cell receptor (beta chain). This CDR3 region has 15 residues. Trimming pared 3 bases from V and 0 bases from J, leaving 8 bases between. Germline V gives CDR1 LNHDA, CDR2 SQIVND (reference sequence). The entry originates in a study of sequential checkpoint blockade in melanoma. Study at large: Both treatment sequences were followed by maintenance nivolumab.

Assay used: immunoSEQ multiplex PCR; TCRdb lists only in-frame clones, some missing. The sample includes approximately 6,100 clones, 55% to 60% seen only once; the top ten take 17%. As for treatment: randomized to nivolumab then ipilimumab (arm A) or the reverse (arm B). Patients had received no earlier DNA-damaging chemotherapy. PBMC sorting kept live CD3+CD8+ cells without CD19 or CD56. This sample comprised CD8+ T cells sorted from blood (inferred from file names), obtained from a patient given nivolumab and ipilimumab in sequence. This clonotype was sampled from a human donor with melanoma. The chain uses TRBV19 and TRBJ1-4; D uncertain. This chain's CDR3 is CASSIVSATNEKLFF. The CDR3 DNA is TGTGCCAGTAGTATCGTGTCGGCAACTAATGAAAAACTGTTTTTT.